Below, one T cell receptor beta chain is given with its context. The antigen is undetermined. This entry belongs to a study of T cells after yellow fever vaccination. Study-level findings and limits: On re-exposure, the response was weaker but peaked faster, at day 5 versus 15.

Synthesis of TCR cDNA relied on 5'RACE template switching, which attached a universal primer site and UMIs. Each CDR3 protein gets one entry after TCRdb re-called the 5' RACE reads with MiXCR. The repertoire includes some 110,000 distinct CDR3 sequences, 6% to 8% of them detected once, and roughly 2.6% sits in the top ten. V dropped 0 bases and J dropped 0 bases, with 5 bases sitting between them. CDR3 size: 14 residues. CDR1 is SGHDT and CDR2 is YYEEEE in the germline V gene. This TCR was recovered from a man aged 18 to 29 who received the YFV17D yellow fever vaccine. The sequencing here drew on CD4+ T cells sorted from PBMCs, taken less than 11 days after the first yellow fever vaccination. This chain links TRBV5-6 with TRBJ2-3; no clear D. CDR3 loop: CASSLVVSTDTQYF. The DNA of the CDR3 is TGTGCCAGCAGCTTGGTAGTGAGCACAGATACGCAGTATTTT.